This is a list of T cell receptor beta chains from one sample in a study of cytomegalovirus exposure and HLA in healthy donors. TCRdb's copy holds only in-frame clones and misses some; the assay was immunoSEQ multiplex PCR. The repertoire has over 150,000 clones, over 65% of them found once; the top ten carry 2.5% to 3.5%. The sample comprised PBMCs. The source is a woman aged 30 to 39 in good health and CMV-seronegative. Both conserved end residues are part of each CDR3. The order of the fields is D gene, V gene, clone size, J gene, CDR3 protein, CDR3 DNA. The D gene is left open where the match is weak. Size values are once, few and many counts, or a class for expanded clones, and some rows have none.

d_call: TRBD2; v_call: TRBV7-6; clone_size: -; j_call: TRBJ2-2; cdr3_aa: CASTSNPPLTSGIAGELFF; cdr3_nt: TGTGCCAGCACCTCCAACCCCCCTTTGACTAGCGGGATAGCCGGGGAGCTGTTTTTT
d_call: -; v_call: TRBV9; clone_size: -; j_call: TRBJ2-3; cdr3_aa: CASGRVSNTQYF; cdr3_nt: TGTGCCAGCGGTCGGGTTTCAAATACGCAGTATTTT
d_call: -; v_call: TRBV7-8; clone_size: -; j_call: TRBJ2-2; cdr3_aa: CASRSGLALNTGELFF; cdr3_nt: TGTGCCAGCAGGAGCGGGTTGGCCCTAAACACCGGGGAGCTGTTTTTT
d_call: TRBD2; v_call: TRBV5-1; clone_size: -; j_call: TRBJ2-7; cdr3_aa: CASSLTSGRRSYEQYF; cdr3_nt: TGCGCCAGCAGCCTGACTAGCGGGAGGCGGTCCTACGAGCAGTACTTC
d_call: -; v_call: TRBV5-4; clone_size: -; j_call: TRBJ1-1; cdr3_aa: CASSSRGGAMNTEAFF; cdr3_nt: TGTGCCAGCAGCTCCCGAGGCGGGGCTATGAACACTGAAGCTTTCTTT
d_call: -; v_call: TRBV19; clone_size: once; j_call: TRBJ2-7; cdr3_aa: CASSMRLGEQYF; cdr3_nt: TGTGCCAGTAGTATGCGGCTCGGCGAGCAGTACTTC
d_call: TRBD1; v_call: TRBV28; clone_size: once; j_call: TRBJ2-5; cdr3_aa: CASRKISTGRSGTQYF; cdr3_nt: TGTGCCAGCAGAAAAATCTCGACAGGGCGCTCCGGGACCCAGTACTTC
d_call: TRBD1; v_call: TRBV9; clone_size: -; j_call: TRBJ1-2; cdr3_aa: CASSVAGGGRVGGYTF; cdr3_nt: TGTGCCAGCAGCGTAGCCGGAGGGGGCAGGGTTGGTGGCTACACCTTC
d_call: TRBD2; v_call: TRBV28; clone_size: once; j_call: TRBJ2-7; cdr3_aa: CASRDSGSLYEQYF; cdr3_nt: TGTGCCAGCAGAGACAGCGGGAGCCTCTACGAGCAGTACTTC
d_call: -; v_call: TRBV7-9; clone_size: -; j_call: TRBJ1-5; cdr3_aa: CASSSHSREDQPQHF; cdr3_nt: TGTGCCAGCAGCTCTCATTCGAGGGAGGATCAGCCCCAGCATTTT
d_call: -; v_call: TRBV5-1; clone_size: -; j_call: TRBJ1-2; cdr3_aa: CASSLSGGVVGGYTF; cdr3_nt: TGCGCCAGCAGCTTGTCCGGGGGGGTAGTCGGCGGCTACACCTTC
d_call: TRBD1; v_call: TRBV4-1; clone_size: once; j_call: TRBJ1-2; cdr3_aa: CASSQRDRGNYGYPF; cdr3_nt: TGCGCCAGCAGCCAAAGGGACAGGGGGAACTATGGCTACCCCTTC
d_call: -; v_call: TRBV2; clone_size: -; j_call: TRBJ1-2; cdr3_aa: CASVNQGLYGYTF; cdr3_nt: TGTGCCAGCGTAAACCAGGGTTTATATGGCTACACCTTC
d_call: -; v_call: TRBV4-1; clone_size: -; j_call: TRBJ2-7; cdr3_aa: CASSQATGTYEQYF; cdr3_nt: TGCGCCAGCAGCCAGGCCACAGGGACCTACGAGCAGTACTTC
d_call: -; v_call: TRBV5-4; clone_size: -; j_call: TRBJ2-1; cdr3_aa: CASSRGAARSSYNEQFF; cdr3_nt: TGTGCCAGCAGCCGGGGGGCCGCCCGTTCCTCCTACAATGAGCAGTTCTTC
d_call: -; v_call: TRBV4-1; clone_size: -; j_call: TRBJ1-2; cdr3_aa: CASSRLTDSNYGYTF; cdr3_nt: TGCGCCAGCAGCAGATTGACAGATTCTAACTATGGCTACACCTTC
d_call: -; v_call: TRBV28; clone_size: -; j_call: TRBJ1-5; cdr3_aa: CASSPTLPGFSNQPQHF; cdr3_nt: TGTGCCAGCAGTCCAACCCTTCCAGGGTTTAGCAATCAGCCCCAGCATTTT
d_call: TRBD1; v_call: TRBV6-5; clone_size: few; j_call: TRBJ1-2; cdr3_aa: CASSYSPGQTYYGYTF; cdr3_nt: TGTGCCAGCAGTTACTCTCCGGGACAGACCTACTATGGCTACACCTTC
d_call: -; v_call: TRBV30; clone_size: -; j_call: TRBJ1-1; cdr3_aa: CAWSVWRAEAFF; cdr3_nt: TGTGCCTGGAGTGTTTGGCGGGCTGAAGCTTTCTTT
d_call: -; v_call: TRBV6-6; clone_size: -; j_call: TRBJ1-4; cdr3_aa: CASSYNQVGVEKLFF; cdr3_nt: TGTGCCAGCAGTTATAATCAGGTCGGCGTTGAAAAACTGTTTTTT
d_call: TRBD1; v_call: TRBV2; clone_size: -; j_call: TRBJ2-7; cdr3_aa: CASSTGGSYEQYF; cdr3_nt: TGTGCCAGCTCGACAGGGGGCTCCTACGAGCAGTACTTC
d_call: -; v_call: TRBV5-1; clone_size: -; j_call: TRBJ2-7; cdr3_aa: CASTRDSGSYEQYF; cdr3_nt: TGCGCCAGCACCCGGGACAGCGGGTCCTACGAGCAGTACTTC
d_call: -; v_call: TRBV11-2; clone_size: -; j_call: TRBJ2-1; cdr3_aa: CATHALGGRSNEQFF; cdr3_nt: TGTGCCACTCATGCCCTCGGAGGAAGATCCAATGAGCAGTTCTTC
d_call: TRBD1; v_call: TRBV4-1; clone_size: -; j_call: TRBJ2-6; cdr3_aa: CASSLQAGGSGANVLTF; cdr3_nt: TGCGCCAGCAGCCTACAAGCAGGGGGATCTGGGGCCAACGTCCTGACTTTC
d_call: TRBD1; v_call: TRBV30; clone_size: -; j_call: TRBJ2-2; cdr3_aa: CAWSPWDRGQTGELFF; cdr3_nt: TGTGCCTGGAGTCCCTGGGACAGAGGCCAAACCGGGGAGCTGTTTTTT
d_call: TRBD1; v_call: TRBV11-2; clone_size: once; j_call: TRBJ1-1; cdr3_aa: CASSLETGYTEAFF; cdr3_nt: TGTGCCAGCAGCTTAGAGACAGGGTACACTGAAGCTTTCTTT
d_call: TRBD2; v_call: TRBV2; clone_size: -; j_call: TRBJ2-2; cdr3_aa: CAIPNGGGKVNNTGELFF; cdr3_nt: TGTGCCATCCCGAACGGGGGGGGGAAGGTAAATAACACCGGGGAGCTGTTTTTT
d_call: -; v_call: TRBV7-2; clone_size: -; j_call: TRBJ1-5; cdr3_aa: CASSLVAGSNQPQHF; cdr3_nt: TGTGCCAGCAGCTTAGTGGCGGGGAGCAATCAGCCCCAGCATTTT
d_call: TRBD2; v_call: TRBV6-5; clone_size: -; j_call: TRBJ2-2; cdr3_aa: CASSPGLVTGELFF; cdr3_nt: TGTGCCAGCAGTCCGGGACTAGTCACCGGGGAGCTGTTTTTT
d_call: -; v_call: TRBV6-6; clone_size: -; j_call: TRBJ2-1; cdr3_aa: CASSYSREPYNEQFF; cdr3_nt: TGTGCCAGCAGTTACTCCCGGGAACCCTACAATGAGCAGTTCTTC
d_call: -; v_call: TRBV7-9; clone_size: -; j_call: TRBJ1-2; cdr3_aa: CASTDPPGREGGYTF; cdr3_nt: TGTGCCAGCACCGACCCCCCGGGCCGGGAGGGTGGCTACACCTTC
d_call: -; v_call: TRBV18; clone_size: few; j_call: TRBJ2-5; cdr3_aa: CASSPRSGETQYF; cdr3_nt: TGTGCCAGCTCACCAAGGTCGGGGGAGACCCAGTACTTC
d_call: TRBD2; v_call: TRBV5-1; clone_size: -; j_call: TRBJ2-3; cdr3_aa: CASSPELAGGTDTQYF; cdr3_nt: TGCGCCAGCAGCCCCGAACTAGCGGGGGGCACAGATACGCAGTATTTT
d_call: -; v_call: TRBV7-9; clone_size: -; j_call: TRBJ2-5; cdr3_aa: CASSLVGPETQYF; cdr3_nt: TGTGCCAGCAGCTTAGTGGGCCCAGAGACCCAGTACTTC
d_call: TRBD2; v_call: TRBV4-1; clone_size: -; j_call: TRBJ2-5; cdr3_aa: CASSQGLAGRETQYF; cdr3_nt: TGCGCCAGCAGCCAGGGACTAGCGGGCAGGGAGACCCAGTACTTC
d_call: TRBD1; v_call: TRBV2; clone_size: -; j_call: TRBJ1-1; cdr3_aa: CASRQGAENTEAFF; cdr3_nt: TGTGCCAGCAGACAGGGGGCAGAGAACACTGAAGCTTTCTTT
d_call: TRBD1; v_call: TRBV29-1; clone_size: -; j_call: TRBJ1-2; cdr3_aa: CSVERAGTGNYGYTF; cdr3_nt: TGCAGCGTTGAAAGAGCCGGGACAGGGAACTATGGCTACACCTTC
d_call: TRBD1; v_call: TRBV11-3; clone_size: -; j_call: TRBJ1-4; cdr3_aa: CASSRGQFNPATNEKLFF; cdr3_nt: TGTGCCAGCAGTAGGGGACAGTTCAACCCAGCAACTAATGAAAAACTGTTTTTT
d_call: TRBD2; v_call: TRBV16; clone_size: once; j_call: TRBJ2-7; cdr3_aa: CASSQSTLGLAGTEQYF; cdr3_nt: TGTGCCAGCAGCCAATCCACCCTCGGACTAGCGGGGACCGAGCAGTACTTC
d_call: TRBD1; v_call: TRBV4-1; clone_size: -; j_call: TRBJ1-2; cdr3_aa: CASSQDGTGGGYTF; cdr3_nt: TGCGCCAGCAGCCAAGACGGGACAGGGGGTGGCTACACCTTC
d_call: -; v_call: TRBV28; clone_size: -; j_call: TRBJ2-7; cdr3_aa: CASSQLAREQYF; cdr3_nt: TGTGCCAGCAGTCAACTAGCTCGCGAGCAGTACTTC
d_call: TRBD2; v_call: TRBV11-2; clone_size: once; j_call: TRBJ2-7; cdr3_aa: CASSFPRTSTPLDDEQYF; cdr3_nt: TGTGCCAGCAGCTTCCCCCGGACTAGTACCCCGCTGGACGACGAGCAGTACTTC
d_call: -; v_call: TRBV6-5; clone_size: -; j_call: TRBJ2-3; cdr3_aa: CASSYSIRGDTDTQYF; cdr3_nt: TGTGCCAGCAGTTACTCGATCCGGGGAGACACAGATACGCAGTATTTT
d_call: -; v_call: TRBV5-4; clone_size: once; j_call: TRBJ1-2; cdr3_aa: CASSVGQTANYGYTF; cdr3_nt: TGTGCCAGCAGCGTTGGACAGACAGCTAACTATGGCTACACCTTC
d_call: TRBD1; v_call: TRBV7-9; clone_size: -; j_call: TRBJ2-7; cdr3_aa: CASSSPRDRVDEQYF; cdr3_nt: TGTGCCAGCAGCTCGCCGCGGGACAGGGTGGACGAGCAGTACTTC